The rows below give T cell receptor beta chains drawn from one sample of a study of siplizumab effects on memory and regulatory T cells. The assay was immunoSEQ multiplex PCR, and TCRdb's table has in-frame clones only and misses some. Of some 65,000 clones in the sample, approximately 88% were seen once. Sequenced sample: Tregs sorted from blood. The source is a human donor in good health. Both conserved end residues are trimmed from each CDR3.

>TRBV5-5|TRBJ1-1
ASSSEGGITEAF
>TRBV19|TRBJ1-1
ASRGDEGTEAF
>TRBV6-1|TRBJ2-7
ASSEVDYEQY
>TRBV6-5|TRBJ1-5
ASSSRQGYQPQH
>TRBV27|TRBJ2-1
ASSEQVGWDNEQF
>TRBV7-2|TRBJ2-1
ASSLGGTSDFFF
>TRBV5-6|TRBJ2-5
ASSPYGETQY
>TRBV2|TRBJ1-2
ASSPSGQVDGYT
>TRBV7-6|TRBJ2-3
ASSRTADTQY
>TRBV11-2|TRBJ2-5
ASSRDSETQY
>TRBV7-8|TRBJ2-7
ASSFPSGRNSYEQY
>TRBV28|TRBJ1-2
ASSFSRGGGYT
>TRBV6-5|TRBJ2-1
ASSYSGGSSYNEQF
>TRBV19|TRBJ2-3
ASSIAGGAPDTQY
>TRBV27|TRBJ2-3
ASSLIGERTTQY
>TRBV5-1|TRBJ1-1
ASSLEGRGAF
>TRBV30|TRBJ1-1
AWRWGFDTEAF
>TRBV5-8|TRBJ2-3
ASSLGQFISTDTQY
>TRBV6-5|TRBJ1-2
ASRDPGQGTGYT
>TRBV4-3|TRBJ1-1
ASSQDWDTEAF